The clone carrying this T cell receptor beta chain was seen once. Sequenced by immunoSEQ multiplex PCR; TCRdb stores in-frame clones only, minus some. Here the sample spans fewer than 80,000 clones, roughly 78% being singletons. The data are from a study of blood T cell repertoires in COVID-19. Germline V gene data show CDR1 as MNHEY and CDR2 as SMNVEV (reference sequence). There are 18 residues in the CDR3. V was shortened by 5 bases and J by 2 bases, with 19 bases between the two germline ends. This chain uses TRBV27 with TRBJ2-6; D is perhaps TRBD1 (7 bases). The receptor was isolated from a woman aged 80 or over with active or convalescent COVID-19. Sample: peripheral blood. The CDR3 sequence: CASSSPLRGTAGANVLTF. The CDR3, as DNA: TGTGCCAGCAGTAGCCCTTTACGCGGGACAGCTGGGGCCAACGTCCTGACTTTC.